This TCR beta chain was recovered during a study of control samples from healthy donors and cancer patients. Here immunoSEQ multiplex PCR was the method, and the copy in TCRdb shows in-frame clones only, minus some. This table holds roughly 100,000 clones, around nine tenths found once. CDR1 and CDR2 (germline): SGHRS, YFSETQ. The CDR3 loop spans 14 amino acids. V lost 0 bases and J 0 bases, leaving 5 bases between the germline ends. Sequencing was performed on blood. The source of this sequence is a young man in good health. The chain has TRBV5-1 and TRBJ2-3; maybe TRBD1 (5 bases). The CDR3 here is CASSLGQSTDTQYF. The CDR3 nucleotides read TGCGCCAGCAGCTTGGGACAGAGCACAGATACGCAGTATTTT.